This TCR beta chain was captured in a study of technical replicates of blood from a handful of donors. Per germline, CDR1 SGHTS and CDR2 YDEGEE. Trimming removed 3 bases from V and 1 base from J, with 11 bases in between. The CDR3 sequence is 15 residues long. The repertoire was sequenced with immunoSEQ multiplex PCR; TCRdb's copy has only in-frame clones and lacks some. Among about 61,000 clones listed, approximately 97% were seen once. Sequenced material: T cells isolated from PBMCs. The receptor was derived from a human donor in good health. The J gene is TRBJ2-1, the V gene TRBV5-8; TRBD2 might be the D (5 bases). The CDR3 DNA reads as TGTGCCAGCAGCTCGGGAAGTATATCCTACAATGAGCAGTTCTTC. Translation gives CASSSGSISYNEQFF.